This TCR beta chain is drawn from a study of T cell responses to AZD1222 COVID-19 vaccine. This clone appeared once. The antigen remains unidentified. The study, taken as a whole, reports: Baseline testing showed seropositivity in only 5 or 6 AZD1222 recipients. Of spike-specific TCRs, nearly half reportedly target regions left unmutated in variants. CD4 TCRs linked to vaccination spanned spike, dominating at 160-218 and 743-854.

TCRdb's copy holds only in-frame clones and misses some; the assay was immunoSEQ multiplex PCR. Of about 100,000 clones listed, 80% to 90% are singletons. The clonotype was recovered from an adult in good health. The material sequenced was peripheral blood, taken on day 0 of AZD1222 vaccination.

The CDR3 loop reads CASSFTNNSPLHF. The CDR3 DNA sequence: TGTGCCAGCAGCTTCACGAATAATTCACCCCTCCACTTT. The chain recombines TRBV11-3 with TRBJ1-6; D is undetermined. V shed 3 bases and J shed 5 bases, with 5 bases lying between them. Germline V gene sequence: CDR1 SGHNT, CDR2 YENEEA. CDR3 length: 13 residues.